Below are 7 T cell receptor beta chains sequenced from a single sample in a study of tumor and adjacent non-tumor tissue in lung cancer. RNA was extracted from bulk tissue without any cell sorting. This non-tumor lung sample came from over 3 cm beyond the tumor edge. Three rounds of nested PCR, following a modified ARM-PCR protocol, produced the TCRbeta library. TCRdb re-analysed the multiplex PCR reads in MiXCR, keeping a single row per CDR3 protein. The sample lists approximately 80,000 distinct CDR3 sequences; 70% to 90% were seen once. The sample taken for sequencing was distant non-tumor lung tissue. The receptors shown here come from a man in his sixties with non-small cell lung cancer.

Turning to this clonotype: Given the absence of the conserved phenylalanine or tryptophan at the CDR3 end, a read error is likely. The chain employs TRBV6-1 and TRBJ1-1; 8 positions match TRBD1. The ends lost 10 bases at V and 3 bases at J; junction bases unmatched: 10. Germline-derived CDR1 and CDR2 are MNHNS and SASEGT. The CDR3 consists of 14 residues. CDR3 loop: CANSEDRGDTEAFY. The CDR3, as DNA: TGTGCCAACAGCGAAGACAGGGGCGACACTGAAGCTTTCTAT.

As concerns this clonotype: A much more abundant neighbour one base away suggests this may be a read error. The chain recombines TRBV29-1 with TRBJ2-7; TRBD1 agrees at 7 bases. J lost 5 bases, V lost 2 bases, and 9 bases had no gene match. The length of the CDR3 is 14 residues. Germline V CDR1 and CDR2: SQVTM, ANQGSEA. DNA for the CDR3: TGCAGCGTTGAAAGGGACAGCCCTTCCAACGAGCAGTACTTC. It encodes CSVERDSPSNEQYF.

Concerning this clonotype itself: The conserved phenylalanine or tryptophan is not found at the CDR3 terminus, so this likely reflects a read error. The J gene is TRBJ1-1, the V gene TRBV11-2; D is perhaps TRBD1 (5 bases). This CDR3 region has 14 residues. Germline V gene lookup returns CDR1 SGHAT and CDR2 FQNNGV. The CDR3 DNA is TGTGCCAGCAGCTTAGTCGGTTGGGGCACTGGAGCTTTCCTT. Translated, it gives CASSLVGWGTGAFL.

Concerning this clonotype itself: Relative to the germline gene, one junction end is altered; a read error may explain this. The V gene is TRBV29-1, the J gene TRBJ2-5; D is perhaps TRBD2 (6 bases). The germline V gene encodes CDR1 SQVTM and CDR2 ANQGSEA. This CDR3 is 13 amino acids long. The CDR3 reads CSVGLAGQETQYF. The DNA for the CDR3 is TGTAGCGTTGGATTGGCGGGGCAAGAGACCCAGTACTTC.

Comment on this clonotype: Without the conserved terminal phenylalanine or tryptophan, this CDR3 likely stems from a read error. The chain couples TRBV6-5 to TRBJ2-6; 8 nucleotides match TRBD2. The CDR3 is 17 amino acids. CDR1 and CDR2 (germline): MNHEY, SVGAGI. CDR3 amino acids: CASSLAGTNSGATVLTL. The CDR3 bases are TGTGCCAGCAGTTTAGCGGGGACCAACTCTGGGGCCACCGTCCTGACTTTA.

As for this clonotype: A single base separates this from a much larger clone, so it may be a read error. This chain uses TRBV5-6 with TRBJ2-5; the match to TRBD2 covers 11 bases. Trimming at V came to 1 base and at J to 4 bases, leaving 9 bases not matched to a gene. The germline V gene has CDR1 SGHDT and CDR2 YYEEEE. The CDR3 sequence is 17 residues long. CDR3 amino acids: CASSLCGSGLAGETQYF. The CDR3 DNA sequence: TGTGCCAGCAGCTTGTGTGGCTCTGGACTAGCGGGAGAGACCCAGTACTTC.

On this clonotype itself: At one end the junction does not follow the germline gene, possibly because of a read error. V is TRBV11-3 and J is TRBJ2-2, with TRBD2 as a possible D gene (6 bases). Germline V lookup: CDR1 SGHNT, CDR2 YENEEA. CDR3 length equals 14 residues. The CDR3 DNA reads TGTGGCAGCAGCTTAGTGGGGGGAACCGGGGAGCTGTTTTTT. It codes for CGSSLVGGTGELFF. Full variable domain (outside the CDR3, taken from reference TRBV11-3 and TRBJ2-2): EAGVVQSPRYKIIEKKQPVAFWCNPISGHNTLYWYLQNLGQGPELLIRYENEEAVDDSQLPKDRFSAERLKGVDSTLKIQPAELGDSAVYLCGSSLVGGTGELFFGEGSRLTVL.